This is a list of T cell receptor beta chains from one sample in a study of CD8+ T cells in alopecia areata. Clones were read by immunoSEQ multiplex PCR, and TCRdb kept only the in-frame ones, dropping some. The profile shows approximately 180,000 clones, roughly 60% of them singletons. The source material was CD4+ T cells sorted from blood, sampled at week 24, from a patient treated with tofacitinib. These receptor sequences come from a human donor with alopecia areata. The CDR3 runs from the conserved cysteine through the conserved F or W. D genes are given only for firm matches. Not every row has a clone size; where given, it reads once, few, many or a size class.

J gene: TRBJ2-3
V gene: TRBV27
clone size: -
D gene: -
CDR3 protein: CASSLSPGTDTQYF
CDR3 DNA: TGTGCCAGCAGTTTAAGTCCCGGGACAGATACGCAGTATTTT

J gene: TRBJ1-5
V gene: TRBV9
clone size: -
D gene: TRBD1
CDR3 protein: CASSVGTGGPQHF
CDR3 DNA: TGTGCCAGCAGCGTCGGGACAGGGGGTCCCCAGCATTTT

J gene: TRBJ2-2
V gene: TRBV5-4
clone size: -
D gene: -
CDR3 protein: CASSLWSQGDTGELFF
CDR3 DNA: TGTGCCAGCAGCTTGTGGTCACAGGGAGACACCGGGGAGCTGTTTTTT

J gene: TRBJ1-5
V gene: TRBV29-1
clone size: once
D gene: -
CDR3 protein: CSVGLTADSNQPQHF
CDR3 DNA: TGCAGCGTTGGGTTAACCGCCGATAGCAATCAGCCCCAGCATTTT

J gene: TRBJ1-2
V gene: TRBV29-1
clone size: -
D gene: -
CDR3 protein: CSVDHGYTF
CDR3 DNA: TGCAGCGTCGACCATGGCTACACCTTC

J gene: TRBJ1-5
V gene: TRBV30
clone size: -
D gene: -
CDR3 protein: CAWSREGNQPQHF
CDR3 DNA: TGTGCCTGGAGCAGGGAAGGCAATCAGCCCCAGCATTTT

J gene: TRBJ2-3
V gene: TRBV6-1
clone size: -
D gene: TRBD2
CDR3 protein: CASSPLAGGTDTQYF
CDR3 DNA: TGTGCCAGCAGTCCCCTAGCGGGGGGCACAGATACGCAGTATTTT

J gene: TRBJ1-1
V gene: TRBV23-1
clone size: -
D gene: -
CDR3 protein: CASSHWNTEAFF
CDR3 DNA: TGCGCCAGCAGTCACTGGAACACTGAAGCTTTCTTT

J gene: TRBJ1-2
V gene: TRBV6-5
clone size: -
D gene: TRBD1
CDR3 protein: CASSEQGEHYGYTF
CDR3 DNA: TGTGCCAGCAGTGAACAGGGGGAGCACTATGGCTACACCTTC

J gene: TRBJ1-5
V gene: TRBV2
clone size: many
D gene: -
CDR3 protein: CASTWGGSNQPQHF
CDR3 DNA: TGTGCCAGCACTTGGGGGGGTAGCAATCAGCCCCAGCATTTT

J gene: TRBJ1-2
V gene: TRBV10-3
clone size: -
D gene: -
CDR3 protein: CAISESAGQGYGYTF
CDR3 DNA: TGTGCCATCAGTGAGTCGGCGGGACAAGGATATGGCTACACCTTC

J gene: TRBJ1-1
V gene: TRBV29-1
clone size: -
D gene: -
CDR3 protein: CSVKGRLNTEAFF
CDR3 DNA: TGCAGCGTCAAGGGACGGTTAAACACTGAAGCTTTCTTT

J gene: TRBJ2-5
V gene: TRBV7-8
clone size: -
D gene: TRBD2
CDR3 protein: CASGLAGGETQYF
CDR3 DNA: TGTGCCAGCGGTCTAGCGGGTGGTGAGACCCAGTACTTC

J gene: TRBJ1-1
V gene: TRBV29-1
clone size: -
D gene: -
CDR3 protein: CSVGSWTEAFF
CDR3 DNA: TGCAGCGTGGGCAGTTGGACTGAAGCTTTCTTT

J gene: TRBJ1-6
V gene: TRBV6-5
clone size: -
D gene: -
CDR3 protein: CASSPGTANNSPLHF
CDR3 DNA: TGTGCCAGCAGCCCCGGGACCGCGAATAATTCACCCCTCCACTTT

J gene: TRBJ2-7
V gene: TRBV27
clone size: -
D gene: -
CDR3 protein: CASSLSGLAPEQYF
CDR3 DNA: TGTGCCAGCAGTTTATCCGGTCTAGCTCCCGAGCAGTACTTC

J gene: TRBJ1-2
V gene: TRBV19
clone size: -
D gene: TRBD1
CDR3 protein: CASSGTAMTKDYTF
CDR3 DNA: TGTGCCAGTAGTGGGACAGCTATGACGAAGGACTACACCTTC

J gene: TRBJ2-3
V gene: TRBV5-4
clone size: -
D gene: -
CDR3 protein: CASSFLATDTQYF
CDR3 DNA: TGTGCCAGCAGCTTCCTAGCCACAGATACGCAGTATTTT

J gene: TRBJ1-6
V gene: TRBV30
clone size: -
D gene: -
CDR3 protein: CAWSPRRGTSSPLHF
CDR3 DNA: TGTGCCTGGAGTCCCCGGAGGGGTACGAGTTCACCCCTCCACTTT

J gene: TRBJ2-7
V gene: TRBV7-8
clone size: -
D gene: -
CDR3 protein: CASSLRSGEQYF
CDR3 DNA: TGTGCCAGCAGCTTAAGGTCGGGGGAGCAGTACTTC

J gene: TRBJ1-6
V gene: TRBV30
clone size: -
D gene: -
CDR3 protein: CAWRSTGGNSPLHF
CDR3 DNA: TGTGCCTGGAGATCGACAGGTGGGAATTCACCCCTCCACTTT

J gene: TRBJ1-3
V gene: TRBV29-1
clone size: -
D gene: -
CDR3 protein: CSVDLKAGNTIYF
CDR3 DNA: TGCAGCGTTGACCTTAAGGCGGGAAACACCATATATTTT

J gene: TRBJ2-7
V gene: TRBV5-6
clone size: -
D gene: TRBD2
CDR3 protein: CASSFFSLAGASEQYF
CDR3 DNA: TGTGCCAGCAGCTTTTTTTCTCTAGCGGGGGCGTCGGAGCAGTACTTC

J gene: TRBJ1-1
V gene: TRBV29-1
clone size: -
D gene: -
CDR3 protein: CSVEMGAFGGTEAFF
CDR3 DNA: TGCAGCGTTGAAATGGGGGCATTCGGAGGCACTGAAGCTTTCTTT

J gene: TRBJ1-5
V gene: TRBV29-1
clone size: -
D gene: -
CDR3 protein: CSVGFGEIDQPQHF
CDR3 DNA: TGCAGCGTTGGTTTCGGGGAGATAGATCAGCCCCAGCATTTT

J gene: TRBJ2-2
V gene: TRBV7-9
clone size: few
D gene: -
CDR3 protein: CASSFTYHPGELFF
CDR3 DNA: TGTGCCAGCAGCTTTACCTATCATCCCGGGGAGCTGTTTTTT

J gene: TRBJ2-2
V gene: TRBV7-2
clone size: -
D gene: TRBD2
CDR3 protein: CASSLLAGSGELFF
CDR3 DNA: TGTGCCAGCAGCTTACTAGCGGGGTCCGGGGAGCTGTTTTTT

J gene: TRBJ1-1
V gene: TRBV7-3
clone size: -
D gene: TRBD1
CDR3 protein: CASSPDRGAEAFF
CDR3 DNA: TGTGCCAGCAGCCCCGACAGGGGGGCTGAAGCTTTCTTT

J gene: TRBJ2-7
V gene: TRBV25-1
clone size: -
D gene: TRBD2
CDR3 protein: CASSASRGAGFSYEQYF
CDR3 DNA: TGTGCCAGCAGTGCCTCGCGGGGGGCTGGATTCTCCTACGAGCAGTACTTC

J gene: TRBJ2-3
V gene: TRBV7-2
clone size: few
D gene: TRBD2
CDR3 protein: CASSSRGASADTQYF
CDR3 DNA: TGTGCCAGCAGCTCGCGGGGGGCTAGCGCAGATACGCAGTATTTT

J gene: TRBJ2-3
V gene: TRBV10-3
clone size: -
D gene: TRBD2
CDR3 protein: CATALLAGPTDTQYF
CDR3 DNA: TGTGCCACCGCCCTACTAGCGGGACCGACAGATACGCAGTATTTT

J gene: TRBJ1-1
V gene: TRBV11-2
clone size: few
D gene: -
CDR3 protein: CASTLRSGWTEAFF
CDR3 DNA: TGTGCCAGCACGCTGAGGAGTGGTTGGACTGAAGCTTTCTTT

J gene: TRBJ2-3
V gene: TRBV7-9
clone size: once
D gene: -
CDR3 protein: CASSLPRDGSTDTQYF
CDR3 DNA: TGTGCCAGCAGCTTACCCCGGGACGGATCCACAGATACGCAGTATTTT

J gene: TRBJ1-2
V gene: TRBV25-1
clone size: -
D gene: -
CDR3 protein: CASSEYPGRYGYTF
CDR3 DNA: TGTGCCAGCAGTGAATACCCGGGACGCTATGGCTACACCTTC

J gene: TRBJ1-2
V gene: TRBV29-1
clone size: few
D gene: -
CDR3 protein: CSVLRSAYGYTF
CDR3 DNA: TGCAGCGTCCTCAGGAGTGCCTATGGCTACACCTTC

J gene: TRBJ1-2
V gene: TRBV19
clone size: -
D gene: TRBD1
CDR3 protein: CASSMTGTVGYGYTF
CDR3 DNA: TGTGCCAGTAGTATGACTGGGACAGTTGGCTATGGCTACACCTTC

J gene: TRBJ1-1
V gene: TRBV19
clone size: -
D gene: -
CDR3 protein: CASSTNRAVEAFF
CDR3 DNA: TGTGCCAGTAGTACAAACAGGGCTGTTGAAGCTTTCTTT

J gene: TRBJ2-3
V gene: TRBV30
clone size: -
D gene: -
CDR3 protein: CAWISRGTQYF
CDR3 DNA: TGTGCCTGGATTTCCCGGGGTACGCAGTATTTT

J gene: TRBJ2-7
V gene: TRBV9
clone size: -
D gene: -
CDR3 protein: CASSARLDSYEQYF
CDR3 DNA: TGTGCCAGCAGCGCCCGACTGGACTCCTACGAGCAGTACTTC

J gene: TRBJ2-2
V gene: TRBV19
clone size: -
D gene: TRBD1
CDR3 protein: CATGQGATGELFF
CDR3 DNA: TGTGCCACGGGACAGGGGGCTACCGGGGAGCTGTTTTTT

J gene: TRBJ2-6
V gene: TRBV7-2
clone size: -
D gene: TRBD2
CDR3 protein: CASSPSGAGANVLTF
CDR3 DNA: TGTGCCAGCAGCCCTAGCGGGGCTGGGGCCAACGTCCTGACTTTC